This is a list of T cell receptor beta chains from one sample in a study of glioma-infiltrating T cells after dendritic cell vaccination. Method: immunoSEQ multiplex PCR; TCRdb's copy keeps in-frame clones and lacks some. The sample holds some 73,000 clones, almost 85% seen once. The material sequenced was blood, taken before dendritic cell vaccination. These receptors came from a human donor with glioblastoma. The CDR3 runs from the conserved cysteine through the conserved F or W. A D gene is named only where the DNA matches it firmly. Size is stated for part of the rows, as once, few or many counts, or as a class when the clone is expanded.

d_gene,j_gene,v_gene,abundance,CDR3nt,CDR3aa
NA,TRBJ2-2,TRBV29-1,few,TGCAGCTTTGACAGGTGGCGGGAGCAGTACACCGGGGAGCTGTTTTTT,CSFDRWREQYTGELFF
NA,TRBJ1-3,TRBV6-5,NA,TGTGCCAGCAGAACCAACAGCCACTCTGGAAACACCATATATTTT,CASRTNSHSGNTIYF
TRBD1,TRBJ1-2,TRBV19,NA,TGTGCCAGTACTACCTTCCCGCGACAGGGGCATAACTATGGCTACACCTTC,CASTTFPRQGHNYGYTF
NA,TRBJ1-5,TRBV6-5,NA,TGTGCCAGCAGTGGAGGGGGGGCCGGCAATCAGCCCCAGCATTTT,CASSGGGAGNQPQHF
NA,TRBJ1-2,TRBV7-2,NA,TGTGCCAGCAGTCGAGACAGAGACTATGGCTACACCTTC,CASSRDRDYGYTF
NA,TRBJ2-5,TRBV5-1,NA,TGCGCCAGCAGCACGGATCCGGGGGAAGAGACCCAGTACTTC,CASSTDPGEETQYF
NA,TRBJ2-3,TRBV4-1,once,TGCGCCAGCAGCCAAGTAGGGGTTGCAGCAGATACGCAGTATTTT,CASSQVGVAADTQYF
NA,TRBJ1-5,TRBV5-1,NA,TGCGCCAGCAGCTTGGCGGCGGGGGTGCCCGAACCCCAGCATTTT,CASSLAAGVPEPQHF
NA,TRBJ2-4,TRBV11-2,NA,TGTGCCAGCAGCCCACCCGGGACCAAAAACATTCAGTACTTC,CASSPPGTKNIQYF
NA,TRBJ1-1,TRBV5-1,once,TGCGCCAGCAGCTTTCAGGGCCAGAACACTGAAGCTTTCTTT,CASSFQGQNTEAFF
TRBD1,TRBJ1-5,TRBV6-5,once,TGTGCCAGCAGCCCAGGGGGCGGGTATCAGCCCCAGCATTTT,CASSPGGGYQPQHF
TRBD1,TRBJ2-1,TRBV11-2,NA,TGTGCCAGCAACACCCGACAGGGGGCTTACAATGAGCAGTTCTTC,CASNTRQGAYNEQFF
NA,TRBJ2-5,TRBV15,NA,TGTGCCACCAGCAGAGATAGACAGCACCAAGAGACCCAGTACTTC,CATSRDRQHQETQYF
NA,TRBJ1-1,TRBV2,NA,TGTGCCTCCCAGGGACTGATGAACACTGAGGCTTTCTTT,CASQGLMNTEAFF
TRBD2,TRBJ2-5,TRBV6-5,NA,TGTGCCAGCAGTCGTCTAGCGGGGGGAAAAGAGACCCAGTACTTC,CASSRLAGGKETQYF
NA,TRBJ2-3,TRBV5-1,NA,TGCGCCAGCAGCTTGCGGGGATCGACTAGCACAGATACGCAGTATTTT,CASSLRGSTSTDTQYF
NA,TRBJ1-6,TRBV27,NA,TGTGCCTTGGAGGGAAGATCCGATTCACCCCTCCACTTT,CALEGRSDSPLHF
NA,TRBJ2-6,TRBV4-1,NA,TGCGCCAGCAGCGGACTCTCTGGGGCCAACGTCCTGACTTTC,CASSGLSGANVLTF
TRBD1,TRBJ2-1,TRBV10-3,NA,TGTGCCATCAGTGTAGGGGACAGGGTTGGTTCCAATGAGCAGTTCTTC,CAISVGDRVGSNEQFF
TRBD1,TRBJ1-4,TRBV5-1,NA,TGCGCCAGCAGCTTATCCGGGACAGCAGTAAATGAAAAACTGTTTTTT,CASSLSGTAVNEKLFF
NA,TRBJ1-6,TRBV6-1,once,TGTGCCAGCAGTGGTGTCTGGGGGGTCGATTCACCCCTCCACTTT,CASSGVWGVDSPLHF
TRBD2,TRBJ2-3,TRBV7-9,NA,TGTGCCAGCAGCGCGGGGGGGGGCCCAGATACGCAGTATTTT,CASSAGGGPDTQYF
NA,TRBJ1-2,TRBV27,NA,TGTGCCAGCAGTTCGCAGGGCGATGGCTACACCTTC,CASSSQGDGYTF
TRBD1,TRBJ2-1,TRBV5-6,NA,TGTGCCAGCAGCCCAGCGGGATACGGGACAGGGGACTACAATGAGCAGTTCTTC,CASSPAGYGTGDYNEQFF
TRBD1,TRBJ1-5,TRBV2,NA,TGTGCCAGCAGCCAGGACAGGGTCGCTCAGCCCCAGCATTTT,CASSQDRVAQPQHF
TRBD1,TRBJ2-2,TRBV19,NA,TGTGCCAGTAATAGGTGGGACAGCTACACCGGGGAGCTGTTTTTT,CASNRWDSYTGELFF
NA,TRBJ2-2,TRBV7-6,NA,TGTGCCAGCAGCTTAGCGCGAGGATTTACCGGGGAGCTGTTTTTT,CASSLARGFTGELFF
NA,TRBJ2-1,TRBV9,NA,TGTGCCAGCAGCGTAGGAACAGGGAAAAATGAGCAGTTCTTC,CASSVGTGKNEQFF
TRBD2,TRBJ2-2,TRBV9,NA,TGTGCCAGCAGCACCCAGACTAGCGGGAACACCGGGGAGCTGTTTTTT,CASSTQTSGNTGELFF
NA,TRBJ2-1,TRBV4-1,NA,TGCGCCAGCAGCCAAGGACTATTGGGCAATGAGCAGTTCTTC,CASSQGLLGNEQFF
NA,TRBJ1-2,TRBV6-1,NA,TGTGCCAGCAGTGCACAGAAAAACTATGGCTACACCTTC,CASSAQKNYGYTF
TRBD1,TRBJ1-3,TRBV6-6,NA,TGTGCCAGCAGTGGACAGGGATCCGGAAACACCATATATTTT,CASSGQGSGNTIYF
TRBD1,TRBJ1-6,TRBV7-9,NA,TGTGCCAGCAGCTTAGCCCCGGGACAGGGACTGCTGGGGAATTCACCCCTCCACTTT,CASSLAPGQGLLGNSPLHF
NA,TRBJ1-3,TRBV6-6,NA,TGTGCCAGCAGCCAACAGGTCTCTGGAAACACCATATATTTT,CASSQQVSGNTIYF
TRBD1,TRBJ1-5,TRBV27,NA,TGTGCCAGCAGTTTCGGGTATCAGGGGGATCAGCCCCAGCATTTT,CASSFGYQGDQPQHF
NA,TRBJ1-5,TRBV2,NA,TGTGCCAGCAGTGATTTGAGGGTTGATCAGCCCCAGCATTTT,CASSDLRVDQPQHF
NA,TRBJ2-1,TRBV7-9,NA,TGTGCCAGCACCCTCGTGGGGGGTGGTATGTCCTCCTACAATGAGCAGTTCTTC,CASTLVGGGMSSYNEQFF
TRBD2,TRBJ2-1,TRBV5-1,NA,TGCGCCAGCAGCTTGAATCTTGGAGCGGGGGGGATTGGAGTGAATGAGCAGTTCTTC,CASSLNLGAGGIGVNEQFF
TRBD2,TRBJ2-1,TRBV7-2,NA,TGTGCCAGCAGCTTCCTTAGCGGGGGGAGGGATGAGCAGTTCTTC,CASSFLSGGRDEQFF
TRBD1,TRBJ1-3,TRBV5-1,NA,TGCGCCAGCAGCGTATCCGGGACAGGGGAAAACACCATATATTTT,CASSVSGTGENTIYF
NA,TRBJ1-1,TRBV18,once,TGTGCCAGCTCACCCCCGGGGGAGGGCACTGAAGCTTTCTTT,CASSPPGEGTEAFF
TRBD1,TRBJ2-1,TRBV2,NA,TGTGCCAGCAGTGATGAAGCAGGGGGAAAAAATGAGCAGTTCTTC,CASSDEAGGKNEQFF
TRBD1,TRBJ1-4,TRBV7-9,NA,TGTGCCAGCAGCACGGGACAGAGGACATCTAATGAAAAACTGTTTTTT,CASSTGQRTSNEKLFF
NA,TRBJ2-3,TRBV6-5,NA,TGTGCCAGCAGTCGGAGGGGGACAGACACAGATACGCAGTATTTT,CASSRRGTDTDTQYF
NA,TRBJ2-3,TRBV5-1,few,TGCGCCAGCAGATCATACTCAGGGTCGCACACAGATACGCAGTATTTT,CASRSYSGSHTDTQYF
NA,TRBJ2-1,TRBV6-1,NA,TGTGCCAGCAGTGACAGCAATGAGCAGTTCTTC,CASSDSNEQFF
NA,TRBJ1-5,TRBV6-6,few,TGTGCCAGCAGCCCGGGGGGCAGGGAAGGGAATCAGCCCCAGCATTTT,CASSPGGREGNQPQHF
NA,TRBJ1-2,TRBV19,NA,TGTGCCAGTATTCCAGGGGACACTTTCTATGGCTACACCTTC,CASIPGDTFYGYTF
NA,TRBJ2-5,TRBV5-4,NA,TGTGCCAGCAGCTTGGCCGGTGGAGGGACCCAGTACTTC,CASSLAGGGTQYF
TRBD1,TRBJ2-1,TRBV19,NA,TGTGCCAGTAGCAAGACAGGGGGTCTGATCAATGAGCAGTTCTTC,CASSKTGGLINEQFF
TRBD1,TRBJ2-5,TRBV19,once,TGTGCCAGTAGTCCCCGGACAGGGGAGGAGACCCAGTACTTC,CASSPRTGEETQYF
NA,TRBJ2-7,TRBV11-2,NA,TGTGCCAGCAGCTTACTATGGGGGGCCTACGAGCAGTACTTC,CASSLLWGAYEQYF
TRBD2,TRBJ2-1,TRBV6-5,few,TGTGCCAGCAGCGGATGGGAGCGGGGGGACAATGAGCAGTTCTTC,CASSGWERGDNEQFF
TRBD1,TRBJ2-3,TRBV5-5,NA,TGTGCCAGCAGCTTGGAGGACAGGGGAGGGGATACGCAGTATTTT,CASSLEDRGGDTQYF
TRBD1,TRBJ1-1,TRBV19,once,TGTGCCAGTAGTCCCCGACAGGGGAACACTGAAGCTTTCTTT,CASSPRQGNTEAFF
TRBD1,TRBJ1-1,TRBV5-6,NA,TGTGCCAGCAGCCTCAGGGGACCGGGACAGGGGAACACTGAAGCTTTCTTT,CASSLRGPGQGNTEAFF
TRBD1,TRBJ1-1,TRBV6-1,NA,TGTGCCAGCAGTACGACCGGGACAGGAAACACTGAAGCTTTCTTT,CASSTTGTGNTEAFF